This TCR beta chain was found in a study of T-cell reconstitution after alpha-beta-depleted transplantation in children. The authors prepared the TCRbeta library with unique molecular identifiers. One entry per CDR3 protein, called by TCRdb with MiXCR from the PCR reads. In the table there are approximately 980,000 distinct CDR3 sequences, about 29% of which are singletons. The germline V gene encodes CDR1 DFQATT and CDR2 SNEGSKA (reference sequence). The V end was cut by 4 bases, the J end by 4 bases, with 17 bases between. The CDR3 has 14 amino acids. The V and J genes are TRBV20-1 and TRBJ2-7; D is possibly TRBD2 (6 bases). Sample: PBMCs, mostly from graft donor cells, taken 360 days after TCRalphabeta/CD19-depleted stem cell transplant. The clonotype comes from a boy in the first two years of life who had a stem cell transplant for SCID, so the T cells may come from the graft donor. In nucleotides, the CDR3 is TGCAGTGCTAAGAGGAGGGAGCTTGCGTACGAGCAGTACTTC. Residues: CSAKRRELAYEQYF.